The T cell receptor (beta chain) described here comes from a study of blood T cell repertoires in COVID-19 (TCRdb year 2020). Background for the entire study: The collaborator samples originated in the United States, Italy and Spain and spanned the acute and convalescent phases of COVID-19. The material from the prospective study consisted of cDNA or gDNA derived from T cells, B-cell-depleted T cells, or PBMCs. Deeply sampled blood TCRbeta repertoires from subjects exposed to, actively infected with, or recovered from COVID-19 were included in the dataset. A freely available public database, intended as a resource for researchers studying the immune response to SARS-CoV-2, is where the repertoires were released. Samples were obtained from the ongoing ImmuneRACE study (first 160 participants) and from 1,254 subjects provided by 6 global collaborators. Nearly every sample came with metadata listing a de-identified subject ID, COVID-19 status, age in years and sex. HLA class I and class II types, where available, came from metadata supplied by the sample provider rather than from assay-based typing.

In the germline V gene, CDR1 corresponds to SGHAT and CDR2 to FQNNGV. The CDR3 starts with the cysteine, ends with the phenylalanine, and has 15 residues. Only the CDR3 portion is preserved as DNA: 45 bases, with reading frame beginning at the first base. Trimming removed 5 bases from V and 8 bases from J, leaving 20 bases between the germline ends. TCRbeta CDR3 regions were amplified from genomic DNA using the immunoSEQ Assay, a bias-controlled multiplex PCR. In the original analysis: The number of nucleated cells in each sample was estimated by amplification of reference gene primers within the assay. Sequence reads were collapsed and filtered to measure the absolute abundance of every unique TCRbeta CDR3 rearrangement. For each sample, productive Simpson clonality was calculated as the square root of Simpson's diversity index across productive rearrangements. TCRdb took this table from immuneACCESS and kept in-frame rearrangements with V and J called. Such tables lack part of the clones; where checked against another copy, unresolved V genes explain under half of the gap, and the rest is unexplained. V, J and clone size derive from that table, while D and trimming were established from the DNA sequence. Counted in this sample were under 200,000 clones; 70% to 90% of them appeared once. Roughly 8.6% of the sample is taken by the ten largest.

Whole blood was collected in K2EDTA tubes by collaborating institutions according to the institutions' own protocols. For TCRbeta analysis, collaborators shipped samples as frozen whole blood, isolated PBMCs, or DNA extracted from either of those sample types. General conclusions and limits of the study: The amount of clinical and demographic metadata varied by source and participant and was provided uncurated.

To note about this clone: The target of this receptor is not known. Per-base quality was not reported, and no clone a single base away is much larger than it.

This receptor was obtained from a man aged 55-75 years with acute or convalescent COVID-19. This sequence uses TRBV11-2 and TRBJ2-3; a tentative D match to TRBD2 spans 6 bases. The sequencing input was peripheral blood. In nucleotide form, the sequence is TGTGCCAGCAGCCCGGGGGACTCCCCGGCCGGTACGCAGTATTTT. Translation gives CASSPGDSPAGTQYF.